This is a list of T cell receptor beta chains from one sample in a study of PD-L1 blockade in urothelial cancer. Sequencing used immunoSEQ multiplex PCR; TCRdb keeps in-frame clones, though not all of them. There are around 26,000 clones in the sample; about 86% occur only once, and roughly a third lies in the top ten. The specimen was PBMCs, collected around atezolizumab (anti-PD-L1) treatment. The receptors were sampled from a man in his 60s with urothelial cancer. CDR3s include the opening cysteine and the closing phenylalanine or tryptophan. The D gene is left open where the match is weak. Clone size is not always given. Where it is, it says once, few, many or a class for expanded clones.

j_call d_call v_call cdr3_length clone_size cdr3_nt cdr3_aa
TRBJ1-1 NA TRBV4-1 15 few TGCGCCAGCAGCCGAGGGCCCGCAGGGGACACTGAAGCTTTCTTT CASSRGPAGDTEAFF
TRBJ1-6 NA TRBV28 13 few TGTGCCAGCAGTTTATTGGTCGGTTCACCCCTCCACTTT CASSLLVGSPLHF
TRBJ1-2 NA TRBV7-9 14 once TGTGCCAGCAGCTTAGGGACGAGGGCCTATGGCTACACCTTC CASSLGTRAYGYTF
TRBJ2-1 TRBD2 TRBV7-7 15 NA TGTGCTAGCAGCTCCGAGCGGGGGCCCGGGAATGAGCAGTTCTTC CASSSERGPGNEQFF
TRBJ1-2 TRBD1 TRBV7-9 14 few TGTGCCAGCAGCACTAACCGGGACAGCTATGGCTACACCTTC CASSTNRDSYGYTF
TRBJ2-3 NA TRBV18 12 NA TGTGCCAGCTCACCATCAACAGATACGCAGTATTTT CASSPSTDTQYF
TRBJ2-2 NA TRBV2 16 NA TGTGCCAGCAGTGACCCCGGCCTAGAGGGCACCGGGGAGCTGTTTTTT CASSDPGLEGTGELFF
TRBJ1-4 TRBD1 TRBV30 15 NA TGTGCCTGGACCGGTGACCAGACAGGGCGGGAAAAACTGTTTTTT CAWTGDQTGREKLFF
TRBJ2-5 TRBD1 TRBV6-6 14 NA TGTGCCAGCACCGACAGGGGTACTACAGAGACCCAGTACTTC CASTDRGTTETQYF
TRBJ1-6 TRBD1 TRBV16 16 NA TGTGCCAGCAGCCAAGGAATGACAGGGCCAGGGTCACCCCTCCACTTT CASSQGMTGPGSPLHF
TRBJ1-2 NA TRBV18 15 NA TGTGCCAGCTCACCATTATTGGCCCCCAGCTATGGCTACACCTTC CASSPLLAPSYGYTF
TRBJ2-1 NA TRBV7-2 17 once TGTGCCAGCAGCTCCTTGGGGGCGGCCAACTCCTACAATGAGCAGTTCTTC CASSSLGAANSYNEQFF
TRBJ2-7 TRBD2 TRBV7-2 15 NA TGTGCCAGCAGCCACACTAGCGGGGATACCTACGAGCAGTACTTC CASSHTSGDTYEQYF
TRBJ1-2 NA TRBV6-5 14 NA TGTGCCAGCAGTTACAGGGGCAGGGGCTATGGCTACACCTTC CASSYRGRGYGYTF
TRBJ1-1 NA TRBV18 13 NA TGTGCCAGCTCACCCCAGTTGAACACTGAAGCTTTCTTT CASSPQLNTEAFF
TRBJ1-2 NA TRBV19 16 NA TGTGCCAGTAGTAAAGGTGGGGGGTCGGCTAACTATGGCTACACCTTC CASSKGGGSANYGYTF
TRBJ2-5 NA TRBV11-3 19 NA TGTGCCAGCAGCAATATCGATCGATGGAGGGACAGACAACAAGAGACCCAGTACTTC CASSNIDRWRDRQQETQYF
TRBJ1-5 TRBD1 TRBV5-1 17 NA TGCGCCAGCAGCCCGGGACAGGGGGGGCCTAGCAATCAGCCCCAGCATTTT CASSPGQGGPSNQPQHF
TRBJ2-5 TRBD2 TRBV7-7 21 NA TGTGCTAGCAGCTTAAGCGGACAGGGACTAGCGGGGGCCCCTCACCGGCAGACCCAGTACTTC CASSLSGQGLAGAPHRQTQYF
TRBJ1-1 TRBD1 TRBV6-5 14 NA TGTGCCAGCAGTCGGGACAGCTGGAACACTGAAGCTTTCTTT CASSRDSWNTEAFF
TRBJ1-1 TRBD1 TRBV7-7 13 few TGTGCTAGCAGCTCTCAGACAGGGACTGAAGCTTTCTTT CASSSQTGTEAFF
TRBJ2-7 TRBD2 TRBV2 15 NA TGTGCCAGCAGACCAAGGACTAGCGGGACCTACGAGCAGTACTTC CASRPRTSGTYEQYF
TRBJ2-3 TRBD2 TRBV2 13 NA TGTGCCAGGGGTAGCGGGTCCACAGATACGCAGTATTTT CARGSGSTDTQYF
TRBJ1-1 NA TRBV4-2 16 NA TGTGCCAGCAGCCAAGATAAGGGGGGGGCAAGTACTGAAGCTTTCTTT CASSQDKGGASTEAFF
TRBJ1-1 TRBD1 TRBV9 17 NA TGTGCCAGCAGCGTAGATTTCCCGGGACAGGTGAACGCTGAAGCTTTCTTT CASSVDFPGQVNAEAFF
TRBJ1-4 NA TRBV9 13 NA TGTGCCAGCAGCGGACAGGACGGCGAAAAACTGTTTTTT CASSGQDGEKLFF
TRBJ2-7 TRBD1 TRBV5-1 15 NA TGCGCCAGCAGCTTGGGGGGGACAGCAAACTACGAGCAGTACTTC CASSLGGTANYEQYF
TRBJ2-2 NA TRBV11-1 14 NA TGTGCCAGCAGCTTAACAGCGAACACCGGGGAGCTGTTTTTT CASSLTANTGELFF
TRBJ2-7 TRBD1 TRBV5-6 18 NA TGTGCCAGCAGCTCTGCCGGGACAGGGGGCAAGGGCTCCTACGAGCAGTACTTC CASSSAGTGGKGSYEQYF
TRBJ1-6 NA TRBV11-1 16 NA TGTGCCAGCAGCTTAGCCGCCTGGGGGGATAATTCACCCCTCCACTTT CASSLAAWGDNSPLHF
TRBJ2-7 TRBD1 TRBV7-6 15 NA TGTGCCAGCAGCGTACAGGGGGCTCTAGGGAACGAGCAGTACTTC CASSVQGALGNEQYF
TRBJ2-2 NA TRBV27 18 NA TGTGCCAGCAGTCATCCAGATTCGGCGGCAAGGAACACCGGGGAGCTGTTTTTT CASSHPDSAARNTGELFF
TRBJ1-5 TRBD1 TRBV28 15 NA TGTGCCAGCAGTTTAAAGAGGGGACAGTTAGGGCCCCAGCATTTT CASSLKRGQLGPQHF
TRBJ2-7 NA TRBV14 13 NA TGTGCCAGCAGCCAACAGATCTCCTACGAGCAGTACTTC CASSQQISYEQYF
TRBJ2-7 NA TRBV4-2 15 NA TGTGCCAGCAGCACTTACAGGGTCCTCTACGACGAGCAGTACTTC CASSTYRVLYDEQYF
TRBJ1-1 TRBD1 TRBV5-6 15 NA TGTGCCAGCAGCCGCAGGGACAGGATGAACACTGAAGCTTTCTTT CASSRRDRMNTEAFF
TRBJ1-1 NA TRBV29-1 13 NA TGCAGCGGATCGGGACACCTGAACACTGAAGCTTTCTTT CSGSGHLNTEAFF
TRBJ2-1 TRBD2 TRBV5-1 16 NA TGCGCCAGCAGCTTGAGGTCTAGCGGGATAGACAATGAGCAGTTCTTC CASSLRSSGIDNEQFF
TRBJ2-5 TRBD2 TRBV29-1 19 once TGCAGCGTTGAAATCAATGGGGCTAGCGGGGGGTTCCCCCAAGAGACCCAGTACTTC CSVEINGASGGFPQETQYF
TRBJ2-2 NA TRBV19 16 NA TGTGCCAGTAGTATAGAAACAGGGTCCCCTCCCGGGGAGCTGTTTTTT CASSIETGSPPGELFF
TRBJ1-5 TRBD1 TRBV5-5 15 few TGTGCCAGCAGCCTGGACAGGGTATACAATCAGCCCCAGCATTTT CASSLDRVYNQPQHF
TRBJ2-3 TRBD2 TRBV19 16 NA TGTGCCAGTAGTCGCCGCGGGGGGGTCGCCACAGATACGCAGTATTTT CASSRRGGVATDTQYF
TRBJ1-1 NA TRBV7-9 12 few TGTGCCAGCAGCTCGAGCGGTTTTGGAGCTTTCTTT CASSSSGFGAFF
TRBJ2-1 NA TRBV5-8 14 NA TGTGCCAGCAGCGCGGACAGAAGCGGCAATGAGCAGTTCTTC CASSADRSGNEQFF
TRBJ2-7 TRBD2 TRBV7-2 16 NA TGTGCCAGCAGCCCACGAAGCGGGAGGACCTCCTACGAGCAGTACTTC CASSPRSGRTSYEQYF